The 12 T cell receptor beta chains below come from one sample, sequenced in a study of radiotherapy plus CTLA-4 blockade in lung cancer. Clones were sequenced by immunoSEQ multiplex PCR, and TCRdb holds only the in-frame ones, with some missing. The sample lists tens of thousands of clones, 77% occurring once. This sample comprised peripheral blood, obtained from a patient treated with radiotherapy plus ipilimumab. Receptors were obtained from a human donor with non-small cell lung cancer who had a partial response to radiotherapy plus ipilimumab.

V gene TRBV2 combines with J gene TRBJ1-1; D remains unclear. This CDR3 is 12 amino acids long. The V gene lost 8 bases and the J gene lost 1 base, with 8 bases spanning the gap. Germline V gene data show CDR1 as SNHLY and CDR2 as FYNNEI. The CDR3 DNA sequence: TGTGCCAGCTCACAGAGGAACACTGAAGCTTTCTTT. Protein sequence: CASSQRNTEAFF.

In the case of this clone: At one end the junction does not follow the germline gene, possibly because of a read error. The chain combines TRBV15 with TRBJ2-7; 8 nucleotides agree with TRBD1. The germline V gene has CDR1 LNHNV and CDR2 YYDKDF (reference sequence). The CDR3 contains 13 residues. CDR3 in amino acids: CATSREHRDRPNF. The CDR3 DNA sequence: TGTGCCACCAGCAGAGAGCACCGGGACAGGCCCAACTTC.

J is TRBJ2-1 and V is TRBV4-1; no clear D. The CDR3 spans 16 residues. Trimming removed 4 bases at V and 0 bases at J, with 13 bases between. Germline assignment: CDR1 MGHRA and CDR2 YSYEKL. CDR3 bases: TGCGCCAGCAGCCGCGGTGAGGAAAACTCCTACAATGAGCAGTTCTTC. It is translated as CASSRGEENSYNEQFF.

The chain couples TRBV19 to TRBJ1-5; TRBD1 matches 8 bases. The germline gives CDR1 LNHDA, CDR2 SQIVND (reference sequence). V lost 5 bases to trimming and J lost 0 bases; unmatched junction nucleotides: 3. There are 15 residues in the CDR3. CDR3 sequence reads: CASSVGQGSNQPQHF. In nucleotides, the CDR3 is TGTGCCAGTAGTGTCGGACAGGGTAGCAATCAGCCCCAGCATTTT. Drawing the rest from reference TRBV19 and TRBJ1-5, the complete variable domain is DGGITQSPKYLFRKEGQNVTLSCEQNLNHDAMYWYRQDPGQGLRLIYYSQIVNDFQKGDIAEGYSVSREKKESFPLTVTSAQKNPTAFYLCASSVGQGSNQPQHFGDGTRLSIL.

This chain joins TRBV5-4 and TRBJ1-1, with D maybe TRBD1 (5 bases). The CDR3 totals 14 residues. Germline V lookup: CDR1 SGHNT, CDR2 YYREEE (reference sequence). V was shortened by 0 bases and J by 6 bases, with 12 bases between the two germline ends. CDR3 sequence reads: CASSLEQVNAEAFF. CDR3 sequence (DNA): TGTGCCAGCAGCTTGGAACAGGTAAACGCTGAAGCTTTCTTT.

The chain links TRBV6-5 to TRBJ2-7; D ambiguous. CDR1 and CDR2 from the germline V gene are MNHEY and SVGAGI. Trimming stripped 5 bases from V and 5 bases from J, with 13 bases between. The CDR3 has 13 residues. The CDR3 loop reads CASSTRYLDEQYF. The DNA of the CDR3 is TGTGCCAGCAGTACCCGTTACTTGGACGAGCAGTACTTC.

This clone showed up just a few times. The CDR3 here is CASSPGGGPQHF. The CDR3 nucleotides read TGTGCCAGCAGTCCCGGGGGGGGTCCCCAGCATTTT. This chain uses TRBV28 with TRBJ1-5; TRBD1 is a possible D gene (5 bases). CDR1 is MDHEN, CDR2 SYDVKM, per germline. This CDR3 spans 12 amino acids. V was shortened by 5 bases and J by 10 bases, with 12 bases between the two germline ends.

This clone appeared a few times. The chain recombines TRBV6-6 with TRBJ2-3, with D possibly being TRBD1 (5 bases). The CDR3 has 14 residues. The germline gives CDR1 MNHNY, CDR2 SVGAGI (reference sequence). V lost 1 base, J lost 1 base, and 6 bases lay in between. The DNA of the CDR3 is TGTGCCAGCAGTTACTTAGGGGGCACAGATACGCAGTATTTT. Its protein is CASSYLGGTDTQYF.

A few counts support this clone. The chain links TRBV11-2 to TRBJ1-5; D is perhaps TRBD1 (6 bases). V was trimmed by 0 bases and J by 0 bases, leaving 9 bases between them. CDR3 length: 16 residues. In germline, CDR1 is SGHAT, CDR2 FQNNGV. This CDR3 reads CASSLDRTDSNQPQHF. CDR3 DNA: TGTGCCAGCAGCTTAGACAGGACAGATAGCAATCAGCCCCAGCATTTT.

The genes are TRBV5-1 and TRBJ1-6; D unclear. Trimming pared 0 bases from V and 10 bases from J, leaving 5 bases between. Germline loops: CDR1 SGHRS, CDR2 YFSETQ. This CDR3 spans 12 amino acids. This CDR3 reads CASSLGHSPLHF. DNA of the CDR3: TGCGCCAGCAGCTTGGGGCACTCACCCCTCCACTTT.

The chain is built from TRBV7-9 and TRBJ2-7; no clear D. The CDR3 runs to 11 residues. The V and J ends lost 5 bases and 4 bases respectively, with 6 bases between them. Germline CDR1 is SEHNR and CDR2 is FQNEAQ (reference sequence). CDR3 loop: CASSAEYEQYF. The CDR3 nucleotides read TGTGCCAGCAGCGCGGAATACGAGCAGTACTTC.

The chain is built from TRBV18 and TRBJ1-1; weak D call: TRBD1 (6 bases). Germline lookup yields CDR1 KGHSH and CDR2 LQKENI. V was pared by 1 base and J by 2 bases, with 11 bases between. The CDR3 is made up of 15 amino acids. CDR3 bases: TGTGCCAGCTCACCACAGGGACACCTAAACACTGAAGCTTTCTTT. Its protein is CASSPQGHLNTEAFF.